What follows describes a single T cell receptor (beta chain). The method was immunoSEQ multiplex PCR; TCRdb's version includes in-frame clones alone and lacks a portion of them. The sample lists just over 150,000 clones; 93% were seen once. The data were obtained in a study of control samples from healthy donors and cancer patients. This CDR3 has 13 residues. Germline V lookup: CDR1 MNHEY, CDR2 SMNVEV (reference sequence). Deletions cut 5 bases from V and 4 bases from J, with 12 bases between. The chain employs TRBV27 and TRBJ2-7; D unclear. Source material: blood. This clonotype was sampled from a man aged 50 to 59 in good health. CDR3 sequence reads: CASSLPDGYEQYF. For the CDR3, the DNA is TGTGCCAGCAGTCTGCCGGACGGTTACGAGCAGTACTTC.